This T cell receptor beta chain was recovered during a study of spatial heterogeneity in lung cancer. The time point here: sample taken at primary tumor resection. Tumor, nontumor lung or frozen PBMC supplied whole RNA, sequenced without sorting. Every molecule of TCR cDNA had its own unique molecular identifier. TCRdb reprocessed the 5' RACE reads with MiXCR, giving one entry per CDR3 protein. This sample has under 15,000 distinct CDR3 sequences; about 5.1% occur once, and the top ten carry 36%. The CDR3 runs 14 residues. The germline V gene encodes CDR1 SQVTM and CDR2 ANQGSEA. J lost 2 bases, V lost 7 bases, and 8 bases had no gene match. This clonotype was counted ten times or more. Because this beta chain is a stray read in a library intended to capture alpha chains, its abundance should not be given much weight.

J is TRBJ1-5 and V is TRBV29-1; 7 bases agree with TRBD1. The clonotype was recovered from a human donor with early-stage non-small cell lung cancer. The sequences come from lung tumor tissue, collected at surgery. The CDR3 bases are TGCAGCGCCTCACAGGGGAATGGCAATCAGCCCCAGCATTTT. Translation: CSASQGNGNQPQHF.